This T cell receptor (beta chain) was recorded in a study of beta chain features in type 1 diabetes. General observations from the study: An over-representation of cells with high TCR expression could result from cDNA sequencing. Whether TCRB rearrangement is influenced by HLA type went unresolved here. At VDJ recombination sites, type 1 diabetes patients had fewer insertions and more deleted nucleotides.

Every sorted population was more than 95% pure. This clone was counted a few times. The antigen remains unidentified. Germline V gene lookup returns CDR1 LNHNV and CDR2 YYDKDF (reference sequence). This CDR3 has 16 residues. V lost 0 bases and J lost 3; bases outside the gene matches: 6. Expressed TCRB transcripts were sequenced because the isolated RNA had all been reverse transcribed beforehand. Generated by immunoSEQ multiplex PCR, the TCRdb table keeps only in-frame clones and is missing some. The sample shows about 900,000 clones, 15% to 20% of them seen only once. The chain uses TRBV15 and TRBJ2-5; TRBD2 matches 8 bases. The clonotype comes from a woman aged 18-30 years in good health. The sequenced material came from naive CD4+ T cells from blood. The CDR3 sequence: CATSRDRREAKETQYF. CDR3 DNA sequence: TGTGCCACCAGCAGAGATAGGCGGGAGGCCAAAGAGACCCAGTACTTC.